This passage covers 32 T cell receptor beta chains from one sample sequenced in a study of cytomegalovirus exposure and HLA in healthy donors. TCRdb's table, derived via immunoSEQ multiplex PCR, lists solely in-frame clones and lacks some. The sample shows approximately 200,000 clones, roughly 82% of them seen only once. Material for sequencing was PBMCs. The source of these receptors is a man between 18 and 29 years old in good health and CMV-seropositive.

The chain combines TRBV7-2 with TRBJ1-2; 9 bases align to TRBD1. From germline, CDR1 is SGHTA and CDR2 FQGNSA. The V gene end was trimmed by 2 bases and the J gene end by 2 bases; junction bases not matched to a gene: 3. The CDR3 runs 15 residues. CDR3 coding DNA: TGTGCCAGCAGCTTAACGGGACAGGGAAACTATGGCTACACCTTC. This translates into CASSLTGQGNYGYTF.

This chain joins TRBV28 and TRBJ1-5; D is perhaps TRBD1 (5 bases). Trimming shortened V by 7 bases and J by 0 bases, and 34 bases separated the two germline ends. Germline CDR1 reads MDHEN; CDR2 reads SYDVKM. The CDR3 is 22 amino acids. For the CDR3, the DNA is TGTGCCAGCACCCCCCGGGCAGGGATCAGGAATATCATAATCGATAGCAATCAGCCCCAGCATTTT. Translating gives CASTPRAGIRNIIIDSNQPQHF.

This sequence joins TRBV28 and TRBJ2-6; weak D call: TRBD1 (6 bases). CDR1 and CDR2 from the germline V gene are MDHEN and SYDVKM. This CDR3 is 17 amino acids long. Trimming took 3 bases from V and 0 from J, leaving 12 bases between them. The CDR3 nucleotides read TGTGCCAGCAGTTTGGGCAGGGGAACCTCTGGGGCCAACGTCCTGACTTTC. Its translation: CASSLGRGTSGANVLTF.

This chain connects TRBV6-6 to TRBJ2-7; perhaps TRBD2 as D (5 bases). Germline values: CDR1 MNHNY, CDR2 SVGAGI (reference sequence). V was cut by 10 bases and J by 0 bases, with 10 bases left in between. The CDR3 is made up of 12 amino acids. In DNA form, the CDR3 reads TGTGCCACAAGCGGTAACTCCTACGAGCAGTACTTC. It translates to CATSGNSYEQYF.

This rearrangement joins TRBV5-4 to TRBJ2-3; 9 nucleotides agree with TRBD1. Germline V gives CDR1 SGHNT, CDR2 YYREEE (reference sequence). The CDR3 runs to 15 residues. J lost 6 bases, V lost 2 bases, and 7 bases had no gene match. The chain's CDR3 is CASSFRGQGSDTQYF. As DNA, the CDR3 is TGTGCCAGCAGCTTCCGGGGACAGGGATCCGATACGCAGTATTTT.

The rearrangement links TRBV28 to TRBJ2-7; 9 bases are a match to TRBD1. Germline assignment: CDR1 MDHEN and CDR2 SYDVKM. Unmatched junction bases numbered 10, after V lost 5 bases and J lost 5 bases. The CDR3 extends over 15 amino acids. CDR3 protein: CASSPPGTGQDEQYF. DNA of the CDR3: TGTGCCAGCAGTCCCCCCGGGACAGGGCAAGACGAGCAGTACTTC.

The chain joins TRBV7-8 to TRBJ2-7; the match to TRBD1 covers 7 bases. Germline CDR1 is SGHVS and CDR2 is FQNEAQ. The CDR3 has 19 amino acids. The junction had 17 bases not matched to a gene; V was cut back by 0 bases and J by 3 bases. The CDR3 DNA reads as TGTGCCAGCAGCTTAGCTCCTTTACGAGACAGGGTTTCCTACTACGAGCAGTACTTC. It translates to CASSLAPLRDRVSYYEQYF.

On this clone itself: Other DNA sequences in the same sample also yield this CDR3. The J gene is TRBJ2-5, the V gene TRBV9; D not certain. Per the germline V gene, CDR1 is SGDLS and CDR2 is YYNGEE. The V end was cut by 1 base, the J end by 1 base, with 5 bases between. The CDR3 is 13 amino acids. The CDR3 region has the DNA TGTGCCAGCAGCGTACGCGGCCAAGAGACCCAGTACTTC. Its protein is CASSVRGQETQYF.

The chain has TRBV28 and TRBJ2-1; 8 positions match TRBD2. The germline gives CDR1 MDHEN, CDR2 SYDVKM. The junction had 8 bases not matched to a gene; V was cut back by 3 bases and J by 7 bases. The CDR3 extends over 15 amino acids. As DNA, the CDR3 is TGTGCCAGCAGTTTGGTTCCAGCGGGAGTGAATGAGCAGTTCTTC. Protein product: CASSLVPAGVNEQFF. Variable domain in full (rest from reference TRBV28 and TRBJ2-1): DVKVTQSSRYLVKRTGEKVFLECVQDMDHENMFWYRQDPGLGLRLIYFSYDVKMKEKGDIPEGYSVSREKKERFSLILESASTNQTSMYLCASSLVPAGVNEQFFGPGTRLTVL.

This clone was found a few times. The rearrangement joins TRBV4-1 to TRBJ2-1, with 10 bases that match TRBD2. With 5 bases clipped from V and 9 bases from J, the junction kept 13 bases outside the gene matches. The CDR3 is 16 residues long. The germline CDR1 and CDR2 sequences are MGHRA and YSYEKL. Written as DNA, the CDR3 is TGCGCCAGCAGCAAAGCGGACGGAGCGGGAGGGGTTGAGCAGTTCTTC. This translates into CASSKADGAGGVEQFF.

The CDR3 reads CAWSVRGGAGANVLTF. The CDR3 coding sequence is TGTGCCTGGAGTGTACGGGGGGGCGCTGGGGCCAACGTCCTGACTTTC. The chain recombines TRBV30 with TRBJ2-6; 8 positions agree with TRBD2. The germline gives CDR1 GTSNPN, CDR2 SVGIG (reference sequence). There are 16 residues in the CDR3. V lost 0 bases and J lost 2; bases outside the gene matches: 3.

The CDR3 reads CASSLVGGTGVEQFF. CDR3 bases: TGTGCCAGCAGCTTAGTAGGGGGGACAGGGGTTGAGCAGTTCTTC. The genes are TRBV7-9 and TRBJ2-1, with 10 bases fitting TRBD1. This CDR3 has 15 residues. Germline CDR1 SEHNR, CDR2 FQNEAQ (reference sequence). The V segment lost 1 base and the J segment 9 bases; nucleotides outside the gene matches: 6.

The chain is built from TRBV7-2 and TRBJ1-4; TRBD1 agrees at 8 bases. Germline V gene data show CDR1 as SGHTA and CDR2 as FQGNSA. With 4 bases clipped from V and 6 bases from J, the junction kept 7 bases outside the gene matches. The CDR3 has 15 amino acids. The DNA of the CDR3 is TGTGCCAGCAGCTATATGGACAGGGCTCATGAAAAACTGTTTTTT. Amino acids: CASSYMDRAHEKLFF.

This rearrangement joins TRBV13 to TRBJ1-3; maybe TRBD1 (6 bases). The germline V and J ends were trimmed by 3 bases and 4 bases, with 13 bases remaining between them. The CDR3 loop spans 15 amino acids. Germline V CDR1 and CDR2: PRHDT, FYEKMQ (reference sequence). Here the CDR3 DNA reads TGTGCCAGCAGCTTCGGACAGTCAGCGGGAAACACCATATATTTT. This encodes CASSFGQSAGNTIYF.

On this clone: Other DNA variants within this sample encode the same CDR3. The chain links TRBV30 to TRBJ2-1; the D is unclear. Germline CDR1 GTSNPN, CDR2 SVGIG (reference sequence). The CDR3 runs to 13 residues. Trimming pared 2 bases from V and 10 bases from J, leaving 15 bases between. The chain's CDR3 is CAWSPRGVGEQFF. The CDR3 DNA reads as TGTGCCTGGAGTCCCCGCGGCGTCGGGGAGCAGTTCTTC.

This clone was seen a single time. The gene calls are TRBV9 and TRBJ1-1, with 7 bases identical to TRBD1. This CDR3 is built from 14 residues. J lost 1 base, V lost 5 bases, and 5 bases had no gene match. From germline, CDR1 is SGDLS and CDR2 YYNGEE. The CDR3 region is CASRSDRQNTEAFF. Here the CDR3 DNA reads TGTGCCAGCAGATCGGACAGGCAGAACACTGAAGCTTTCTTT.

A single count supports this clone. The J gene is TRBJ2-3, the V gene TRBV7-3; a weak D match, TRBD1 (7 bases). In germline, CDR1 is SGHTA, CDR2 FQGTGA. V shed 5 bases and J shed 2 bases, with 20 bases lying between them. The CDR3 runs 17 residues. The CDR3 DNA reads as TGTGCCAGCAGCCCCCAAAGCGGAGGGGGCTTCACAGATACGCAGTATTTT. Its protein is CASSPQSGGGFTDTQYF.

The chain joins TRBV9 to TRBJ2-7; 7 bases are a match to TRBD1. V was clipped by 0 bases and J by 7 bases; unmatched bases: 4. The CDR3 has 13 amino acids. Per germline, CDR1 SGDLS and CDR2 YYNGEE. The CDR3 reads CASSVADRTEQYF. As DNA, the CDR3 is TGTGCCAGCAGCGTAGCGGACAGGACTGAGCAGTACTTC.

This clone was detected many times. Distinct nucleotide sequences in the sample also encode this CDR3. The chain employs TRBV7-2 and TRBJ2-7; D uncertain. This CDR3 is 11 amino acids long. Germline assignment: CDR1 SGHTA and CDR2 FQGNSA. With 2 bases removed from V and 4 bases from J, the gap between germline ends came to 3 bases. The CDR3: CASSLLYEQYF. The DNA of the CDR3 is TGTGCCAGCAGCTTACTGTACGAGCAGTACTTC.

V is TRBV30 and J is TRBJ1-3, with D possibly TRBD1 on 6 matching bases. Germline loops: CDR1 GTSNPN, CDR2 SVGIG (reference sequence). This CDR3 has 12 amino acids. V shed 5 bases and J shed 9 bases, with 14 bases lying between them. CDR3 amino acids: CAWGGGPVTIYF. The CDR3 DNA sequence: TGTGCCTGGGGGGGCGGTCCGGTCACCATATATTTT. Together with reference TRBV30 and TRBJ1-3, the CDR3 gives the full variable domain: SQTIHQWPATLVQPVGSPLSLECTVEGTSNPNLYWYRQAAGRGLQLLFYSVGIGQISSEVPQNLSASRPQDRQFILSSKKLLLSDSGFYLCAWGGGPVTIYFGEGSWLTVV.

The chain has TRBV5-8 and TRBJ2-1; 8 bases are shared with TRBD2. V trimming: 1 base; J trimming: 14 bases; junction bases outside the gene matches: 11. In germline, CDR1 is SGHTS, CDR2 YDEGEE. This CDR3 contains 14 residues. CDR3 loop: CASSLLPQTSAEFF. CDR3 nucleotides: TGTGCCAGCAGCTTGCTTCCCCAGACTAGCGCGGAGTTCTTC.

V usage is TRBV28 and J usage is TRBJ2-7, with 8 bases identical to TRBD1. The ends lost 6 bases at V and 2 bases at J; junction bases unmatched: 6. Germline V gene data show CDR1 as MDHEN and CDR2 as SYDVKM. The CDR3 totals 14 residues. CDR3 residues: CASRWDRPAYEQYF. CDR3 nucleotide sequence: TGTGCCAGCAGGTGGGACAGGCCGGCCTACGAGCAGTACTTC.

The chain combines TRBV27 with TRBJ2-2; maybe TRBD1 (6 bases). Germline V CDR1 and CDR2: MNHEY, SMNVEV (reference sequence). The V end was cut by 8 bases, the J end by 0 bases, with 10 bases between. The CDR3 has 14 amino acids. The CDR3 DNA is TGTGCCAGCCTCGGGACACCGAACACCGGGGAGCTGTTTTTT. The encoded protein is CASLGTPNTGELFF.

The J gene is TRBJ2-2, the V gene TRBV5-1; 8 bases map to TRBD1. Germline values: CDR1 SGHRS, CDR2 YFSETQ. V shed 3 bases, J shed 0 bases, and the junction held 10 bases outside the gene matches. The CDR3 contains 18 residues. CDR3 residues: CASSWGAGTGSNTGELFF. CDR3 DNA: TGCGCCAGCAGCTGGGGGGCCGGGACAGGATCGAACACCGGGGAGCTGTTTTTT. The full variable domain, with the rest looked up from reference TRBV5-1 and TRBJ2-2, is KAGVTQTPRYLIKTRGQQVTLSCSPISGHRSVSWYQQTPGQGLQFLFEYFSETQRNKGNFPGRFSGRQFSNSRSEMNVSTLELGDSALYLCASSWGAGTGSNTGELFFGEGSRLTVL.

The V call is TRBV28, the J call TRBJ2-3, with 9 bases that match TRBD1. Germline lookup yields CDR1 MDHEN and CDR2 SYDVKM. J gave up 7 bases and V 7 bases, and 12 bases lay outside the gene matches. The CDR3 covers 15 residues. The CDR3 spells CASTPLGQGPYTQYF. The CDR3 DNA is TGTGCCAGCACCCCCCTCGGACAGGGGCCGTATACGCAGTATTTT.

This rearrangement joins TRBV4-2 to TRBJ2-6, with 7 bases identical to TRBD1. In germline, CDR1 is LGHNA, CDR2 YNFKEQ. This CDR3 has 16 amino acids. The trim removed 0 bases at V and 4 bases at J, leaving 3 bases unmatched. The CDR3: CASSQETGAGANVLTF. For the CDR3, the DNA is TGTGCCAGCAGCCAAGAAACAGGGGCCGGGGCCAACGTCCTGACTTTC.

The V call is TRBV6-5, the J call TRBJ2-1, with D possibly being TRBD2 (5 bases). This CDR3 has 13 residues. In germline, CDR1 is MNHEY, CDR2 SVGAGI. V was cut by 6 bases and J by 9 bases, with 15 bases left in between. CDR3 protein: CASRRSKGGEQFF. In DNA, the CDR3 is TGTGCCAGCAGGCGGTCTAAAGGAGGTGAGCAGTTCTTC.

This clone was seen once. The V call is TRBV11-1, the J call TRBJ2-5; TRBD1 aligns across 7 bases. Trimming cost V 2 bases and J 3 bases; bases outside gene matches: 9. CDR1 is SGHAT, CDR2 FQDESV, per germline (reference sequence). This CDR3 is built from 16 residues. The CDR3 nucleotides are TGTGCCAGCAGCTTATTGTGGACAGGTGGAGAAGAGACCCAGTACTTC. This translates into CASSLLWTGGEETQYF.

The chain couples TRBV4-1 to TRBJ2-3, with D unclear. The CDR3 runs 13 residues. V was pared by 4 bases and J by 0 bases, with 5 bases between. In germline, CDR1 is MGHRA, CDR2 YSYEKL. CDR3 coding DNA: TGCGCCAGCAGCCTGGAGAGCACAGATACGCAGTATTTT. Its protein is CASSLESTDTQYF.

This rearrangement joins TRBV7-3 to TRBJ2-3; tentative D call: TRBD2 (5 bases). Germline values: CDR1 SGHTA, CDR2 FQGTGA. The CDR3 consists of 14 residues. V was pared by 0 bases and J by 1 base, with 5 bases between. DNA of the CDR3: TGTGCCAGCAGCTTAACTAGCGGCACAGATACGCAGTATTTT. Residues: CASSLTSGTDTQYF.

The chain joins TRBV29-1 to TRBJ1-1; no clear D gene. Per the germline V gene, CDR1 is SQVTM and CDR2 is ANQGSEA. With 4 bases removed from V and 0 bases from J, the gap between germline ends came to 9 bases. CDR3 length equals 13 residues. CDR3 nucleotides: TGCAGCGTTGCGTCTACAGTGAACACTGAAGCTTTCTTT. This translates into CSVASTVNTEAFF.

This clone was seen at least ten times. This sequence joins TRBV7-9 and TRBJ2-7; TRBD1 matches 9 bases. CDR1 and CDR2 (germline): SEHNR, FQNEAQ (reference sequence). There are 16 residues in the CDR3. V dropped 5 bases and J dropped 3; count of bases not matched to a gene: 11. DNA for the CDR3: TGTGCCAGCAGCGTACCTGGGGACAGGGACAACTACGAGCAGTACTTC. This sequence encodes CASSVPGDRDNYEQYF. The full variable domain, in which reference TRBV7-9 and TRBJ2-7 provide the parts outside the CDR3, is DTGVSQNPRHKITKRGQNVTFRCDPISEHNRLYWYRQTLGQGPEFLTYFQNEAQLEKSRLLSDRFSAERPKGSFSTLEIQRTEQGDSAMYLCASSVPGDRDNYEQYFGPGTRLTVT.